These T cell receptor beta chains were read from a single sample in a study of T-cell memory formation after mild COVID-19. TCRdb re-derived calls from the 5' RACE reads in MiXCR, one entry per CDR3 protein. The sample holds approximately 350,000 distinct CDR3 sequences, over 25% seen once. Material: PBMCs or a T cell subset sorted from them (not recorded which). The receptors come from an adult woman who had mild COVID-19 (a few samples of this study predate the infection). Cell type and time point are not known. Each CDR3 is given with its conserved first and last residue. A D gene is named only where the DNA matches it firmly. Size is stated for part of the rows, as once, few or many counts, or as a class when the clone is expanded.

abundance	v_gene	j_gene	d_gene	CDR3aa	CDR3nt
.	TRBV11-2	TRBJ2-1	.	CASSRFGSYNEQFF	TGTGCCAGCAGCCGCTTCGGATCCTACAATGAGCAGTTCTTC
.	TRBV30	TRBJ1-3	.	CAWRLKSAGNTIYF	TGTGCCTGGAGACTAAAGTCTGCTGGAAACACCATATATTTT
.	TRBV7-2	TRBJ2-3	.	CASSIGQPPTDTQYF	TGTGCCAGCAGCATTGGACAGCCTCCCACAGATACGCAGTATTTT
.	TRBV24-1	TRBJ1-5	.	CATSDQGGQPQHF	TGTGCCACCAGTGACCAGGGAGGTCAGCCCCAGCATTTT
few	TRBV4-2	TRBJ2-7	.	CASSQEGLYEQYF	TGTGCCAGCAGCCAAGAGGGTCTCTACGAGCAGTACTTC
few	TRBV5-1	TRBJ1-1	.	CASSFDGRVGTEAFF	TGCGCCAGCAGCTTCGACGGCAGGGTAGGAACTGAAGCTTTCTTT
.	TRBV7-2	TRBJ2-3	.	CASSLAASRGRTDTQYF	TGTGCCAGCAGCTTAGCGGCCTCGCGGGGGCGCACAGATACGCAGTATTTT
.	TRBV3-1	TRBJ1-2	TRBD1	CASSHSRGRLFSPYTF	TGTGCCAGCAGCCATTCCAGGGGGCGCCTCTTTTCCCCCTACACCTTC
.	TRBV4-2	TRBJ1-1	.	CASSQTVGSHTAAFF	TGTGCCAGCAGCCAAACGGTGGGATCCCACACCGCAGCTTTCTTT
.	TRBV7-2	TRBJ2-1	TRBD2	CASSFGLAGVNEQFF	TGTGCCAGCAGCTTTGGACTAGCGGGAGTCAATGAGCAGTTCTTC
.	TRBV7-9	TRBJ2-5	TRBD1	CASSLVSGTGLETQYF	TGTGCCAGCAGCTTAGTCTCGGGGACAGGGCTAGAGACCCAGTACTTC
.	TRBV7-9	TRBJ2-5	.	CASSPWGVNQETQYF	TGTGCCAGCAGCCCCTGGGGGGTGAACCAAGAGACCCAGTACTTC
.	TRBV18	TRBJ2-6	.	CASSPAGFGANVLTF	TGTGCCAGCTCCCCGGCAGGCTTTGGGGCCAACGTCCTGACTTTC
.	TRBV27	TRBJ2-3	.	CASSPVGRTDTQYF	TGTGCCAGCAGCCCAGTGGGACGCACAGATACGCAGTATTTT
.	TRBV5-1	TRBJ2-7	TRBD1	CASGPGQGAFEQYF	TGCGCCAGCGGACCGGGACAGGGGGCATTCGAGCAGTACTTC
few	TRBV5-6	TRBJ1-2	TRBD1	CASSLRLTGQGKMGYTF	TGTGCCAGCAGCTTGCGGTTAACAGGACAGGGGAAAATGGGCTACACCTTC
.	TRBV12-3/TRBV12-4	TRBJ1-1	.	CASSKSNTEAFF	TGTGCCAGCTCCAAGTCCAACACTGAAGCTTTCTTT
.	TRBV18	TRBJ2-3	.	CASSPLGDNTDTQYF	TGTGCCAGCTCACCCTTGGGGGACAACACAGATACGCAGTATTTT
.	TRBV25-1	TRBJ1-2	.	CASSDRSVNGYTF	TGTGCCAGCAGTGATCGGTCAGTAAATGGCTACACCTTC
.	TRBV9	TRBJ2-2	.	CASSPMRGTGNTGELFF	TGTGCCAGCAGCCCAATGAGGGGGACGGGGAACACCGGGGAGCTGTTTTTT
.	TRBV4-3	TRBJ2-3	TRBD1	CASSPDRGDADTQYF	TGCGCCAGCAGCCCGGACAGGGGGGACGCAGATACGCAGTATTTT
few	TRBV6-5	TRBJ2-6	.	CASTGSAYLSGANVLTF	TGTGCCAGCACCGGGTCAGCTTACCTTTCTGGGGCCAACGTCCTGACTTTC
.	TRBV14	TRBJ1-1	TRBD1	CASSRQGGRTEAFF	TGTGCCAGCAGCCGACAGGGGGGTCGGACTGAAGCTTTCTTT
few	TRBV7-3	TRBJ2-2	.	CASSLEGLNTGELFF	TGTGCCAGCAGCCTAGAGGGACTGAACACCGGGGAGCTGTTTTTT
.	TRBV27	TRBJ1-1	.	CASSWGGGGTEAFF	TGTGCCAGCAGTTGGGGGGGAGGGGGCACTGAAGCTTTCTTT
few	TRBV11-1	TRBJ2-1	TRBD1	CASSLARYRGQNLDEQFF	TGTGCCAGCAGCTTAGCACGATACAGGGGGCAGAACCTCGATGAGCAGTTCTTC
.	TRBV12-3/TRBV12-4	TRBJ1-2	.	CASSRTVLSYGYTF	TGTGCCAGCAGTCGGACGGTCCTTTCCTATGGCTACACCTTC
few	TRBV4-2	TRBJ1-3	TRBD1	CASSLTTGQSISGNTIYF	TGTGCCAGCAGCCTAACTACGGGACAGTCCATCTCTGGAAACACCATATATTTT
.	TRBV6-6	TRBJ2-2	.	CASTSSGPHRDQGELFF	TGTGCCAGCACCTCCTCGGGTCCCCACAGGGATCAGGGTGAGCTGTTTTTT
few	TRBV6-5	TRBJ1-5	.	CASSYSNRDQPQHF	TGTGCCAGCAGTTACTCGAATCGGGATCAGCCCCAGCATTTT
.	TRBV19	TRBJ2-5	.	CASTRAGYQETQYF	TGTGCCAGTACCAGGGCGGGGTACCAAGAGACCCAGTACTTC
once	TRBV2	TRBJ2-7	TRBD2	CASRGSGAHYEQYF	TGTGCCAGCAGGGGGAGCGGGGCCCACTACGAGCAGTACTTC
.	TRBV29-1	TRBJ1-2	TRBD1	CSADQGGHGYTF	TGCAGCGCCGACCAGGGGGGCCATGGCTACACCTTC
few	TRBV5-1	TRBJ2-7	.	CASSSPPSYEQYF	TGCGCCAGCAGCTCCCCCCCCTCCTACGAGCAGTACTTC
.	TRBV11-1	TRBJ2-4	.	CASSFSVGAKNIQYF	TGTGCCAGCAGCTTTTCCGTGGGAGCCAAAAACATTCAGTACTTC
.	TRBV9	TRBJ1-1	.	CASSVTQNTEAFF	TGTGCCAGCAGCGTTACACAGAACACTGAAGCTTTCTTT
.	TRBV11-3	TRBJ2-1	.	CASTGLYNEQFF	TGTGCCAGTACCGGCCTATACAATGAGCAGTTCTTC
once	TRBV4-1	TRBJ2-1	TRBD1	CASSQPGTGNEQFF	TGCGCCAGCAGCCAACCCGGGACAGGCAATGAGCAGTTCTTC
few	TRBV30	TRBJ1-1	.	CAWSPGASTGIGAFF	TGTGCCTGGAGTCCCGGGGCTTCGACGGGGATTGGAGCTTTCTTT
once	TRBV12-2	TRBJ2-5	.	CASRRRDSQETQYF	TGTGCAAGTCGCCGAAGGGACAGCCAAGAGACCCAGTACTTC